This TCR beta chain originates from a study of patients and donors after allogeneic stem cell transplantation. Germline trimming cut 1 base from V and 2 bases from J; bases unmatched to any gene: 3. CDR3 length equals 15 residues. The germline V gene encodes CDR1 SGHVS and CDR2 FQNEAQ. TCRdb re-analysed the RT-PCR reads in MiXCR, keeping a single row per CDR3 protein. The sample includes 920,000 or so distinct CDR3 sequences, over 15% of them seen just once. This rearrangement joins TRBV7-8 to TRBJ2-3, with 7 bases fitting TRBD1. This TCR derives from a human donor who was either an allogeneic HSCT recipient or a stem cell or donor lymphocyte infusion donor (not recorded which). It is not recorded whose cells these are; they may come from a transplant donor. The sample comprised blood, either unsorted or a sorted T cell fraction (not recorded which). Here the CDR3 reads CASSLDRGVTDTQYF. For the CDR3, the DNA is TGTGCCAGCAGCTTAGACAGGGGAGTCACAGATACGCAGTATTTT. Drawing the rest from reference TRBV7-8 and TRBJ2-3, the complete variable domain is GAGVSQSPRYKVAKRGQDVALRCDPISGHVSLFWYQQALGQGPEFLTYFQNEAQLDKSGLPSDRFFAERPEGSVSTLKIQRTQQEDSAVYLCASSLDRGVTDTQYFGPGTRLTVL.